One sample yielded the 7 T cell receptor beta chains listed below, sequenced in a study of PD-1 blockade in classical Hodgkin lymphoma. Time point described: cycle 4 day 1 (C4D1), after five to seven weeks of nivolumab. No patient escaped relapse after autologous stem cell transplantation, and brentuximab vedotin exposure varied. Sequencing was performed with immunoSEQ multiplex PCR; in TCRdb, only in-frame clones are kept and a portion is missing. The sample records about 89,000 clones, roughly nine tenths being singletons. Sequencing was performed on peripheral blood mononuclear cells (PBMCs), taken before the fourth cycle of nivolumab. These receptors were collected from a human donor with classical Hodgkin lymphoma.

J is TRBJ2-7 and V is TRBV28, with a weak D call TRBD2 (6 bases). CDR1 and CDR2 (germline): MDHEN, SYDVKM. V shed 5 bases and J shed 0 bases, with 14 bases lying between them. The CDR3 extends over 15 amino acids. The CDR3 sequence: CASSPRGSSSYEQYF. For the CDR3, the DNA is TGTGCCAGCAGTCCCCGGGGGTCGAGCTCCTACGAGCAGTACTTC.

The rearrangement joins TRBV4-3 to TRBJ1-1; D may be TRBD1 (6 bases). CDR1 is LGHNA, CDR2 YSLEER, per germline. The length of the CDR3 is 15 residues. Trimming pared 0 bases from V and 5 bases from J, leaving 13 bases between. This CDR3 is CASSQDPGVGTEAFF. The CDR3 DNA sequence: TGCGCCAGCAGCCAAGATCCAGGGGTGGGGACTGAAGCTTTCTTT.

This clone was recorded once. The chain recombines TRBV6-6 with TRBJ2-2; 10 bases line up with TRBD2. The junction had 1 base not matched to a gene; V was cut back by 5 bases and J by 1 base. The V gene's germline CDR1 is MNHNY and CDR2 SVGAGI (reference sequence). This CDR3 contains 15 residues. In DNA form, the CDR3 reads TGTGCCAGCAGTAGACTAGCGGGGAACACCGGGGAGCTGTTTTTT. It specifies CASSRLAGNTGELFF.

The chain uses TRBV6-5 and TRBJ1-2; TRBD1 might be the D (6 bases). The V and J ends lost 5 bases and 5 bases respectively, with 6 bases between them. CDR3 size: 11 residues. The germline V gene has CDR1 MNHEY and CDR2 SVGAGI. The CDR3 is CASSTGYGYTF. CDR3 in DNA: TGTGCCAGCAGTACAGGGTATGGCTACACCTTC.

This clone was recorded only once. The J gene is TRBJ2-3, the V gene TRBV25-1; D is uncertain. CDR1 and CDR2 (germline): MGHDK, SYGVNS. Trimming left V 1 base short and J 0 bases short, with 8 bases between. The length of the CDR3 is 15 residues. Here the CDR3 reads CASSEFKSSTDTQYF. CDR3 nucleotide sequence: TGTGCCAGCAGTGAATTTAAATCCAGCACAGATACGCAGTATTTT.

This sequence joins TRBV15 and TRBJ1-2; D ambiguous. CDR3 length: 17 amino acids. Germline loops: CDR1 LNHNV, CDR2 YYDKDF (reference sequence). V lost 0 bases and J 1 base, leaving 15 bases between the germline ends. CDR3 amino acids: CATSRDITDPLNYGYTF. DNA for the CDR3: TGTGCCACCAGCAGAGATATCACGGACCCTCTTAACTATGGCTACACCTTC.

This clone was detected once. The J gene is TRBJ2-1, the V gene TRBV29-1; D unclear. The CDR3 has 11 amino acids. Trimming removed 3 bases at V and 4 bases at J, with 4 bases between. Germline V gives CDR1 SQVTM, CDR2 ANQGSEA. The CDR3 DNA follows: TGCAGCGTTGATACTTACAATGAGCAGTTCTTC. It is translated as CSVDTYNEQFF.